One and the same sample provided the 13 T cell receptor beta chains below, sequenced in a study of Ad26.COV2.S vaccination and SARS-CoV-2 variants. Libraries were prepared by immunoSEQ multiplex PCR; TCRdb keeps only in-frame clonotypes and omits some of them. The sample includes hundreds of thousands of clones, roughly 90% of them seen just once. Treatment in this sample: about 20 received Ad26.COV2.S at low or high dose, single or two shots; about 5 received placebo; per-sample allocation not given. The study sampled participants on day 63 after the first vaccine or placebo injection. The source material was peripheral blood, sampled in a trial of Ad26.COV2.S vaccine versus placebo. The receptors were sampled from a person between 18 and 65 years old who received the Ad26.COV2.S COVID-19 vaccine or a placebo.

Notes on this clone: Within the sample, other DNA sequences also encode this same CDR3. As DNA, the CDR3 is TGCGCCAGCAGCCAAGACCGGGACAGGGCCTACGAGCAGTACTTC. Amino acids: CASSQDRDRAYEQYF. The chain carries TRBV4-3 and TRBJ2-7; 9 nucleotides agree with TRBD1. The CDR3 has 15 amino acids. V lost 0 bases to trimming and J lost 2 bases; unmatched junction nucleotides: 2. Germline V gene sequence: CDR1 LGHNA, CDR2 YSLEER.

The chain combines TRBV18 with TRBJ1-4; D might be TRBD1 (6 bases). This CDR3 spans 17 amino acids. CDR1 is KGHSH and CDR2 is LQKENI in the germline V gene. Trimming took 2 bases from V and 7 from J, leaving 20 bases between them. This CDR3 reads CASSPTLTGNGGEKLFF. The CDR3 region has the DNA TGTGCCAGCTCACCAACCCTTACAGGGAACGGCGGTGAAAAACTGTTTTTT.

The rearrangement uses TRBV7-6 and TRBJ2-1, with TRBD2 identical over 7 bases. The CDR3 extends over 17 amino acids. Germline trimming cut 0 bases from V and 4 bases from J; bases unmatched to any gene: 9. Per the germline V gene, CDR1 is SGHVS and CDR2 is FNYEAQ. CDR3 in amino acids: CASSLASGTKLYNEQFF. In DNA, the CDR3 is TGTGCCAGCAGCTTAGCTTCCGGGACTAAACTTTACAATGAGCAGTTCTTC. Looking up the rest from reference TRBV7-6 and TRBJ2-1 gives the full variable domain: GAGVSQSPRYKVTKRGQDVALRCDPISGHVSLYWYRQALGQGPEFLTYFNYEAQQDKSGLPNDRFSAERPEGSISTLTIQRTEQRDSAMYRCASSLASGTKLYNEQFFGPGTRLTVL.

V and J are TRBV24-1 and TRBJ1-2; D perhaps matches TRBD1 (5 bases). Germline V CDR1 and CDR2: KGHDR, SFDVKD. The CDR3 covers 16 residues. Between the trimmed V and J ends, which lost 4 bases and 6 bases, there was a span of 20 bases. The CDR3, as DNA: TGTGCCACCAGTGACCTGGAGGGGCCCTTTAGGCATGGCTACACCTTC. Its protein product is CATSDLEGPFRHGYTF.

This clone has only one observation. CDR3 sequence reads: CASSLPATNYGYTF. CDR3 coding DNA: TGTGCCAGCAGTTTACCGGCTACTAACTATGGCTACACCTTC. This chain connects TRBV28 to TRBJ1-2; D uncertain. Germline loops: CDR1 MDHEN, CDR2 SYDVKM. V was clipped by 2 bases and J by 0 bases, with 7 bases between them. This CDR3 is 14 amino acids long.

The V call is TRBV19, the J call TRBJ1-1, with D perhaps TRBD1 (5 bases). The CDR3 has 13 amino acids. Germline V gives CDR1 LNHDA, CDR2 SQIVND (reference sequence). V was trimmed by 2 bases and J by 9 bases, leaving 13 bases between them. The CDR3 sequence: CASSIPGLPQAFF. The CDR3 bases are TGTGCCAGTAGTATACCGGGACTACCCCAAGCTTTCTTT.

Only one count was recorded for this clone. The chain recombines TRBV5-6 with TRBJ2-5; D gene unclear. The V end lost 4 bases, the J end lost 0 bases, and 13 bases lay between the germline ends. This CDR3 is built from 15 residues. Germline V gives CDR1 SGHDT, CDR2 YYEEEE. CDR3 loop: CASSPRSWYQETQYF. The CDR3 DNA is TGTGCCAGCAGCCCCCGTAGTTGGTACCAAGAGACCCAGTACTTC.

The chain has TRBV28 and TRBJ1-2; TRBD1 matches at 9 bases. This CDR3 has 14 residues. J was trimmed by 4 bases and V by 3 bases; bases with no gene match: 3. Germline CDR1 and CDR2: MDHEN and SYDVKM. CDR3 in amino acids: CASSLDRGGYGYTF. CDR3 in DNA: TGTGCCAGCAGTTTGGACAGGGGTGGCTATGGCTACACCTTC.

This chain joins TRBV10-3 and TRBJ2-7; possible D gene TRBD2, 6 bases. The length of the CDR3 is 13 residues. Germline V gene lookup returns CDR1 ENHRY and CDR2 SYGVKD. Trimming shortened V by 8 bases and J by 4 bases, and 15 bases separated the two germline ends. CDR3 residues: CAIAGGSGYEQYF. As DNA, the CDR3 is TGTGCCATCGCCGGGGGTTCCGGTTACGAGCAGTACTTC.

The CDR3 here is CASRAGLADTDTQYF. The CDR3, as DNA: TGTGCCAGCAGGGCAGGGCTAGCGGACACAGATACGCAGTATTTT. The chain has TRBV9 and TRBJ2-3; 7 positions agree with TRBD2. V was clipped by 5 bases and J by 2 bases; unmatched bases: 8. The germline gives CDR1 SGDLS, CDR2 YYNGEE. The CDR3 extends over 15 amino acids.

Details on this clone: In the same sample, other DNA sequences code for this CDR3. V is TRBV11-2 and J is TRBJ1-1; D is ambiguous. Germline loops: CDR1 SGHAT, CDR2 FQNNGV. The CDR3 has 12 amino acids. V lost 1 base and J 4 bases, leaving 4 bases between the germline ends. The DNA for the CDR3 is TGTGCCAGCAGCTTAGGACCCACTGAAGCTTTCTTT. Its protein is CASSLGPTEAFF.

The CDR3 spells CASSTDRGGVEKLFF. Here the CDR3 DNA reads TGCGCCAGCAGCACCGACAGGGGAGGAGTGGAAAAACTGTTTTTT. V is TRBV5-1 and J is TRBJ1-4, with TRBD1 identical over 8 bases. The germline CDR1 and CDR2 sequences are SGHRS and YFSETQ. The CDR3 sequence is 15 residues long. V shed 4 bases and J 8 bases; nucleotides not matched to a gene: 10.

The chain links TRBV6-6 to TRBJ1-1, with 7 positions matching TRBD1. With 2 bases clipped from V and 7 bases from J, the junction kept 10 bases outside the gene matches. Germline values: CDR1 MNHNY, CDR2 SVGAGI (reference sequence). The CDR3 sequence is 15 residues long. CDR3 in DNA: TGTGCCAGCAGTTACACCCGGGACAGCTCCTTTGAAGCTTTCTTT. It translates to CASSYTRDSSFEAFF.